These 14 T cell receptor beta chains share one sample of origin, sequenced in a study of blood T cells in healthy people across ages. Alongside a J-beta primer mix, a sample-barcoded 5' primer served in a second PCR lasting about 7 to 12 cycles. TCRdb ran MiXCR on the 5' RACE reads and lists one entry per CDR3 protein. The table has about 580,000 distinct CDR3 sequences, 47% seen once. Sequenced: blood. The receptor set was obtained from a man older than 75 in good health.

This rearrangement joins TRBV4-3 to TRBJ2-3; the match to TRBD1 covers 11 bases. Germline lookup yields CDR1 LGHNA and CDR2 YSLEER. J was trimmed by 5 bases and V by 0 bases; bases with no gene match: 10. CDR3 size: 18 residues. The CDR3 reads CASSQEYRTGGIGDTQYF. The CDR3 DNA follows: TGCGCCAGCAGCCAAGAGTACCGGACAGGGGGCATCGGAGATACGCAGTATTTT.

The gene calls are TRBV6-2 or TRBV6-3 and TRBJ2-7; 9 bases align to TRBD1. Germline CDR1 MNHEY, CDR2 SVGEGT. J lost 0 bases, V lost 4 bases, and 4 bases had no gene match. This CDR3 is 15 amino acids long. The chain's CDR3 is CASSSRDRVSYEQYF. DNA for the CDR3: TGTGCCAGCAGTTCCCGGGACAGGGTCTCCTACGAGCAGTACTTC.

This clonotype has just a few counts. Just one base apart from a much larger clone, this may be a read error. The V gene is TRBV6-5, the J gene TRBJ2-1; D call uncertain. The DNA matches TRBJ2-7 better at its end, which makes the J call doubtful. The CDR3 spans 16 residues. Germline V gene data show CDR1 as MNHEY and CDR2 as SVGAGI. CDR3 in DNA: TGTGCCAGCAGTTACTCGGCCTCGACGTTCTACAATGAGCAGTACTTC. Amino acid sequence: CASSYSASTFYNEQYF.

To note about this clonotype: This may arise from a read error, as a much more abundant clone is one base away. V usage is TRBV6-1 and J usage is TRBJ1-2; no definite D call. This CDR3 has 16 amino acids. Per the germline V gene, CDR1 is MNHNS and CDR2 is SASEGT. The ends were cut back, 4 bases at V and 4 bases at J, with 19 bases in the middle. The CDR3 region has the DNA TGTGCCAGCAGTGCCGGTCAGACACATCCCATCTATGGCTACACCTTC. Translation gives CASSAGQTHPIYGYTF.

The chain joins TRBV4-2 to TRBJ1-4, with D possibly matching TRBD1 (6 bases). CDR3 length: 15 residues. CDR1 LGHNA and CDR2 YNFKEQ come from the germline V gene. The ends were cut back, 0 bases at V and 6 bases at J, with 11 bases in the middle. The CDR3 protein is CASSQERGNDEKLFF. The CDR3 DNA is TGTGCCAGCAGCCAAGAAAGGGGGAATGATGAAAAACTGTTTTTT.

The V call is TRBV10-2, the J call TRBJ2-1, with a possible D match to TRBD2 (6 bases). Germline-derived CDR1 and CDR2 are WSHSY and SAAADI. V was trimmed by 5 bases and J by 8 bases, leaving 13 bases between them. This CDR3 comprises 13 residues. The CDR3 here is CASSFFGGDEQFF. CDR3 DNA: TGCGCCAGCAGTTTTTTCGGGGGTGATGAGCAGTTCTTC.

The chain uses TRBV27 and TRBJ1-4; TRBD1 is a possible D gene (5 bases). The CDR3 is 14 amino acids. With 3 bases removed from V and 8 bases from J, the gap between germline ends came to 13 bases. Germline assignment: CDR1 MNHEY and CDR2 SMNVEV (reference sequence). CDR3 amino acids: CASSFWGGSEKLFF. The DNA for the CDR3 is TGTGCCAGCAGTTTCTGGGGGGGGAGCGAAAAACTGTTTTTT.

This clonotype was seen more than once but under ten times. CDR3: CASSQGTSGASTDTQYF. The CDR3 bases are TGTGCCAGCAGCCAAGGGACTAGCGGGGCCAGCACAGATACGCAGTATTTT. The V and J genes are TRBV4-2 and TRBJ2-3; 12 nucleotides align to TRBD2. This CDR3 is built from 17 residues. V was pared by 1 base and J by 0 bases, with 2 bases of the junction left unmatched. Germline V CDR1 and CDR2: LGHNA, YNFKEQ.

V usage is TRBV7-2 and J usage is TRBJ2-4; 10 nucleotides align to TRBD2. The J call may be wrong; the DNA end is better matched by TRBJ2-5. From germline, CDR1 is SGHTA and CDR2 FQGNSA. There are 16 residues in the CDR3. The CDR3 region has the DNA TGTGCCAGCAGCCCCGGGACTAGCGCCTACGGGGAGACCCAGTACTTC. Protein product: CASSPGTSAYGETQYF.

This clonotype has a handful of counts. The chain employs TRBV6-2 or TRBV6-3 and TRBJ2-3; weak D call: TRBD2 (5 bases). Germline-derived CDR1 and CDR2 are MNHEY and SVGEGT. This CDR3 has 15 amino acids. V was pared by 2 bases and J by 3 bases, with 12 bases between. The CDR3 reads CASSYPLRGTDTQYF. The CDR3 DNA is TGTGCCAGCAGTTACCCTCTCAGAGGGACAGATACGCAGTATTTT.

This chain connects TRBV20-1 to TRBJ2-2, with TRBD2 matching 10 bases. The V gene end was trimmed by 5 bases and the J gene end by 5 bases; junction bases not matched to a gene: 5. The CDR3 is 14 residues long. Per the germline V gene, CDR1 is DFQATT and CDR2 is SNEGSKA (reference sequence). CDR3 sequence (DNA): TGCAGTGCTCCCACTAGCGGGGAAACCGGGGAGCTGTTTTTT. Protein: CSAPTSGETGELFF.

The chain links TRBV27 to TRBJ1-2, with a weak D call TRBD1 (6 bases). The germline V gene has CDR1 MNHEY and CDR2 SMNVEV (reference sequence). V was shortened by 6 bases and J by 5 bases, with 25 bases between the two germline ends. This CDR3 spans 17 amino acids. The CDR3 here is CASRVGQQIWFAYGYTF. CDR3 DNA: TGTGCCAGCAGGGTTGGACAGCAGATTTGGTTTGCGTATGGCTACACCTTC.

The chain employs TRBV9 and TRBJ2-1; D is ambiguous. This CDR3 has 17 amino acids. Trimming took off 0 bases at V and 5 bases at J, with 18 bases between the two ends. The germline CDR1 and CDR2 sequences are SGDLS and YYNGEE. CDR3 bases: TGTGCCAGCAGCGTAGCTGTCGTCGGCGGTGCCGACAATGAGCAGTTCTTC. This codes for CASSVAVVGGADNEQFF.

This CDR3 is CASSKLHQNGFNGYTF. The CDR3, as DNA: TGTGCCAGCAGCAAACTTCACCAAAATGGCTTCAATGGCTACACCTTC. The rearrangement links TRBV21-1 to TRBJ1-2. TRBV21-1 is a recognized pseudogene. The length of the CDR3 is 16 residues.